This T cell receptor beta chain was documented in a study of early T cells in non-severe SARS-CoV-2 infection. This clonotype was seen ten or more times. TCRdb redid the calling of the 5' RACE reads with MiXCR, one entry per CDR3 protein. Of approximately 50,000 distinct CDR3 sequences detected, about 9.3% appear once; the ten largest clones hold about 15%. The V gene's germline CDR1 is MNHEY and CDR2 SVGAGI. The CDR3 length is 18 residues. V was clipped by 7 bases and J by 4 bases; unmatched bases: 17. The source is an adult who was a healthcare worker with PCR-confirmed SARS-CoV-2 infection or an uninfected control (not recorded which). The chain links TRBV6-5 to TRBJ2-5; TRBD2 agrees at 11 bases. The source material was whole blood. The DNA of the CDR3 is TGTGCCAGCACCAACCGGGGACTAGCGGAGAGGAACCGAGAGACCCAGTACTTC. This encodes CASTNRGLAERNRETQYF.